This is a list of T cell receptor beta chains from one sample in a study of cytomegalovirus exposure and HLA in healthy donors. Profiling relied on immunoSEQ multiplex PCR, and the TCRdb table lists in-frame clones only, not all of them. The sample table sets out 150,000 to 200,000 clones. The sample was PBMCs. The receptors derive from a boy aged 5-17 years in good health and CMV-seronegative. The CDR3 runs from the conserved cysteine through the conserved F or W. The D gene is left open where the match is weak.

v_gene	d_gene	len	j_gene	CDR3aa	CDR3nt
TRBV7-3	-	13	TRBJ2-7	CASSLNPYYEQYF	TGTGCCAGCAGCTTAAACCCCTACTACGAGCAGTACTTC
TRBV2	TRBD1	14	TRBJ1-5	CASRDRQGGQPQHF	TGTGCCAGCAGGGACCGACAGGGAGGTCAGCCCCAGCATTTT
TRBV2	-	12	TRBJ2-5	CASIRQEETQYF	TGTGCCAGCATAAGACAGGAAGAGACCCAGTACTTC
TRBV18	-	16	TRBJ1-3	CASSPVSQLSGNTIYF	TGTGCCAGCTCACCGGTCAGCCAACTATCTGGAAACACCATATATTTT
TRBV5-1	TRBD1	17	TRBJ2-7	CASSLARDSRKAGEQYF	TGCGCCAGCAGCTTGGCCAGGGACAGTCGAAAGGCAGGCGAGCAGTACTTC
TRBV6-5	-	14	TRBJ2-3	CASSPGHRVDTQYF	TGTGCCAGCAGCCCCGGTCACCGGGTAGATACGCAGTATTTT
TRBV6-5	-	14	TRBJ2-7	CASSYNGGPYEQYF	TGTGCCAGCAGTTACAATGGCGGGCCTTACGAGCAGTACTTC
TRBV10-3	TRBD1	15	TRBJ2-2	CAIRPQGALTGELFF	TGTGCCATCAGGCCGCAGGGGGCTTTGACCGGGGAGCTGTTTTTT
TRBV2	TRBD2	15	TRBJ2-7	CASSEGSGGYYEQYF	TGTGCCAGCAGTGAGGGTAGCGGGGGCTACTACGAGCAGTACTTC
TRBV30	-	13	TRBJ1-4	CACNADSHEKLFF	TGTGCCTGCAACGCGGACTCACACGAAAAACTGTTTTTT
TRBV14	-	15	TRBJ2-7	CASSQVWGHYYEQYF	TGTGCCAGCAGCCAAGTCTGGGGCCACTATTACGAGCAGTACTTC
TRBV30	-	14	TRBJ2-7	CAWRVPPSSYEQYF	TGTGCCTGGCGGGTCCCCCCGAGCTCCTACGAGCAGTACTTC
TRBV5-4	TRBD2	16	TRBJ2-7	CASSPQGGGLSYEQYF	TGTGCCAGCAGTCCCCAGGGCGGGGGTCTGTCCTACGAGCAGTACTTC
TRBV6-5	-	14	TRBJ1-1	CASSYAGESTEAFF	TGTGCCAGCAGTTACGCAGGGGAGTCGACTGAAGCTTTCTTT
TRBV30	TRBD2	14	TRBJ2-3	CAWSRSGVTDTQYF	TGTGCCTGGAGTAGGAGCGGGGTGACAGATACGCAGTATTTT
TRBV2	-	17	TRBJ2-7	CASSEGSAGSFFYEQYF	TGTGCCAGCAGTGAGGGGAGCGCGGGGTCGTTTTTTTACGAGCAGTACTTC
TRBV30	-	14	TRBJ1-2	CAWTPAPRNYGYTF	TGTGCCTGGACCCCGGCCCCGAGGAACTATGGCTACACCTTC
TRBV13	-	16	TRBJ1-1	CASSPPRRVMNTEAFF	TGTGCCAGCAGCCCCCCCCGACGGGTGATGAACACTGAAGCTTTCTTT
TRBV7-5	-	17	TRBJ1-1	CVRSLAGRVIWSVKAFF	TGTGTCAGAAGCTTAGCCGGCAGGGTAATCTGGTCTGTAAAGGCTTTCTTT
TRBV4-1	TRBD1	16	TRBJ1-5	CASSQDRGEIVQPQHF	TGCGCCAGCAGCCAAGACAGGGGGGAAATAGTACAGCCCCAGCATTTT
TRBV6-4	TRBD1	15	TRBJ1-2	CASSVVAGGNYGYTF	TGTGCCAGCAGTGTCGTCGCAGGGGGGAACTATGGCTACACCTTC
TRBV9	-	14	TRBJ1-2	CASSDGKEGIGYTF	TGTGCCAGCAGCGACGGAAAGGAGGGAATTGGCTACACCTTC
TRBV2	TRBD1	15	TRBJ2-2	CASSVDRGPTGELFF	TGTGCCAGCAGCGTTGACAGGGGGCCCACCGGGGAGCTGTTTTTT
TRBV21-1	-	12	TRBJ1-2	CAGFFGGDGYTF	TGTGCCGGGTTTTTTGGCGGGGATGGCTACACCTTC